The following is a T cell receptor beta chain sequence with its context. Its antigen is still unknown. The protocol was immunoSEQ multiplex PCR, while the TCRdb copy is restricted to in-frame clones and leaves out a portion. The sample records approximately 100,000 clones, 80% to 90% being singletons. The sample is drawn from a study of T cell responses to AZD1222 COVID-19 vaccine. Study-level results: The CD4 TCRs associated with vaccination extended across spike and predominated at 160-218 and 743-854. After two AZD1222 doses, spike-specific TCR breadth and depth rose versus day 0.

The source is an adult in good health. The specimen comprised peripheral blood, sampled on day 0 of AZD1222 vaccination.

CDR3 coding DNA: TGTGCCAGCAGCCAAGTAATAAGGGGACAGGGGGCGATAGACTATGGCTACACCTTC. Translating it yields CASSQVIRGQGAIDYGYTF. The chain carries TRBV3-1 (or the pseudogene TRBV3-2) and TRBJ1-2; 12 bases fit TRBD1. J gave up 3 bases and V 1 base, and 12 bases lay outside the gene matches. The CDR3 is made up of 19 amino acids. CDR1 and CDR2 from the germline V gene are LGHDT and YNNKEL (reference sequence).